Sequencing of this TCR beta chain was carried out in a study of somatic mutations in cytotoxic T cells in rheumatoid arthritis. TCRdb's copy holds only in-frame clones and misses some; the assay was immunoSEQ multiplex PCR. In the table there are about 20,000 clones, 85% to 90% of which are singletons. As regards this clone: Its specificity is unknown.

V lost 1 base and J lost 9, with 4 bases in between. Germline CDR1 is SGHVS and CDR2 is FQNEAQ. The CDR3 has 12 amino acids. Notes on the study in general: The CD8+ clonality of rheumatoid arthritis patients increased with age, whereas that of healthy controls did not. Unknown were the antigen targets of the expanded CD8+ clones. With 65 patients examined, under 10 had a largest CD8+ clone exceeding 20% of CD8+ cells.

Positive selection using magnetic beads isolated the CD4+ and CD8+ cells (purity was checked by flow cytometry). The source of this sequence is a woman in her fifties or sixties in good health. Material: CD8+ T cells sorted from blood. V gene TRBV7-8 combines with J gene TRBJ1-6; D unclear. The CDR3 loop reads CASSLGGSPLHF. For the CDR3, the DNA is TGTGCCAGCAGCTTAGGGGGTTCACCCCTCCACTTT.